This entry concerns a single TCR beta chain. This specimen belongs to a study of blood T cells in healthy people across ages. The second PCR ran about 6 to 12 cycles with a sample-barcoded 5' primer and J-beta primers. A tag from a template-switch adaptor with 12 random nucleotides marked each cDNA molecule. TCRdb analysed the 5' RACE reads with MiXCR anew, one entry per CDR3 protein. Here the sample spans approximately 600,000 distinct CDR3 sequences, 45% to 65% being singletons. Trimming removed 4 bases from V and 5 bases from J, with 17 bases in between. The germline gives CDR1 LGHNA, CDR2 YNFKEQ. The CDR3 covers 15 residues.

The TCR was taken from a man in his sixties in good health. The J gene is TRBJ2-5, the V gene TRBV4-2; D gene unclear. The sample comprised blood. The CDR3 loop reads CASSPRQLSLETQYF. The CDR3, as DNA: TGTGCCAGCAGCCCTCGTCAACTTAGTCTGGAGACCCAGTACTTC.